Described below is a single T cell receptor (beta chain) sequence and its context. Its antigen is unknown. Germline V gene lookup returns CDR1 LNHNV and CDR2 YYDKDF (reference sequence). V lost 8 bases to trimming and J lost 2 bases, with 16 bases between them. This CDR3 contains 14 residues. The RNA, roughly 0.5 to 1 ug, was put through reverse transcription using random hexamers. MiXCR, run by TCRdb on the immunoSEQ multiplex PCR reads, gives a single entry per CDR3 protein. Altogether roughly 150,000 distinct CDR3 sequences are present, roughly 94% being singletons, with the ten largest covering around 0.21%. This record comes from a study of CD8 T cells in Susac syndrome. Study outcomes and limitations: By the study's own acknowledgment, its TCR sequencing and HLA analysis included relatively few individuals.

This clonotype was sampled from a human donor with multiple sclerosis. The sequencing sample was made of CD8+ T cells from PBMCs. The rearrangement links TRBV15 to TRBJ2-7; D unresolved. CDR3 bases: TGTGCCACCGGGCCTGGTGGGCAGACCTACGAGCAGTACTTC. Protein product: CATGPGGQTYEQYF.